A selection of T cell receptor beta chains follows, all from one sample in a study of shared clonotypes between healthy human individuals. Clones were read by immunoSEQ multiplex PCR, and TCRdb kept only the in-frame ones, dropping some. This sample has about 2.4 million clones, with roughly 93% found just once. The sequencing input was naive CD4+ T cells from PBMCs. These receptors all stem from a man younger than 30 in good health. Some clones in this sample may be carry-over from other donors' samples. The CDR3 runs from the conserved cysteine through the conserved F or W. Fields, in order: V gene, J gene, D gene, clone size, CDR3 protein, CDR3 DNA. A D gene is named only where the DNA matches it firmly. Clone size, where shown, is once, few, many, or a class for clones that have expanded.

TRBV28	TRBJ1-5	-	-	CASRLTRQKPQHF	TGTGCCAGCAGGTTGACGAGACAAAAGCCCCAGCATTTT
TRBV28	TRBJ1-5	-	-	CASSSALLRRNQPQHF	TGTGCCAGCAGTTCAGCCTTATTGCGACGCAATCAGCCCCAGCATTTT
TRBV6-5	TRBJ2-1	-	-	CASSYGLTGNEQFF	TGTGCCAGCAGTTACGGTCTGACTGGCAATGAGCAGTTCTTC
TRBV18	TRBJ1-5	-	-	CASSSDSPNQPQHF	TGTGCCAGCTCATCGGACAGTCCCAATCAGCCCCAGCATTTT
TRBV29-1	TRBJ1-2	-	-	CSVTPSGDGYTF	TGCAGCGTTACGCCGTCGGGGGATGGCTACACCTTC
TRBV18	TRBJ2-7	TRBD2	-	CASSPGLAGGPGEQYF	TGTGCCAGCTCACCTGGACTAGCGGGAGGGCCTGGGGAGCAGTACTTC
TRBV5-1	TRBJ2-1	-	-	CASSHRQRSTGSNEQFF	TGCGCCAGCAGCCACCGGCAGAGGAGTACCGGGTCGAATGAGCAGTTCTTC
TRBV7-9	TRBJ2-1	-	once	CASSLRESGEQFF	TGTGCCAGCAGCTTACGGGAGTCGGGTGAGCAGTTCTTC
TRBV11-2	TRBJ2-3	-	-	CASSPLPGPTPTDTQYF	TGTGCCAGCAGCCCATTACCGGGCCCCACGCCTACAGATACGCAGTATTTT
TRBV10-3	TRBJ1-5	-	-	CAISQAGFVQPQHF	TGTGCCATCAGTCAGGCAGGGTTCGTTCAGCCCCAGCATTTT
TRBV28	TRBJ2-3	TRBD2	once	CASSPSSGGSTDTQYF	TGTGCCAGCAGCCCATCCAGCGGGGGAAGCACAGATACGCAGTATTTT
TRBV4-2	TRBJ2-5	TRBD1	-	CASSPGGTGNFGETQYF	TGTGCCAGCAGCCCCGGGGGGACAGGGAACTTCGGAGAGACCCAGTACTTC
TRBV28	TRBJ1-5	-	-	CASSRDGNQPQHF	TGTGCCAGCAGTCGGGACGGGAATCAGCCCCAGCATTTT
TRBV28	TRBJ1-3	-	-	CASSFPASYSGNTIYF	TGTGCCAGCAGTTTCCCAGCCTCCTACTCTGGAAACACCATATATTTT
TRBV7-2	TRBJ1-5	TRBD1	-	CASSSRQGGPQHF	TGTGCCAGCAGCTCAAGACAGGGTGGGCCCCAGCATTTT
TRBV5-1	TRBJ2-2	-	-	CASSFGGTGELFF	TGCGCCAGCAGCTTCGGGGGAACCGGGGAGCTGTTTTTT
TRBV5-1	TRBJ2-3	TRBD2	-	CASSSTYLAGGPVDTQYF	TGCGCCAGCAGCTCGACCTATTTAGCGGGAGGGCCGGTCGATACGCAGTATTTT
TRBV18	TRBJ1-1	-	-	CASSPPGRGTVKAFF	TGTGCCAGCTCACCACCGGGAAGGGGCACAGTCAAGGCTTTCTTT
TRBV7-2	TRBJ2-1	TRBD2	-	CASKGGRAPNEQFF	TGTGCCAGCAAGGGCGGGAGGGCCCCTAATGAGCAGTTCTTC
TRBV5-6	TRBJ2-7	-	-	CASSLMGPYEQYF	TGTGCCAGCAGCTTGATGGGTCCCTACGAGCAGTACTTC
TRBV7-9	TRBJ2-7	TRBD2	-	CASSPAGTSSVQYF	TGTGCCAGCAGCCCCGCCGGGACTAGTTCCGTGCAGTACTTC
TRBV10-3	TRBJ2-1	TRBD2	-	CATFPTSGFPNEQFF	TGTGCCACTTTTCCGACTAGCGGGTTTCCCAATGAGCAGTTCTTC
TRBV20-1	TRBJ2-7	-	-	CSAGKTYEQYF	TGCAGTGCCGGCAAGACCTACGAGCAGTACTTC
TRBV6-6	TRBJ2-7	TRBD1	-	CASSQQGRGTYEQYF	TGTGCCAGCAGTCAACAGGGGAGAGGCACCTACGAGCAGTACTTC
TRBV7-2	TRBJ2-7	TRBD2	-	CASSHPGGLLYEQYF	TGTGCCAGCAGCCACCCGGGGGGACTTCTTTACGAGCAGTACTTC
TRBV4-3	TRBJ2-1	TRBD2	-	CASSHELASSSYNEQFF	TGCGCCAGCAGCCATGAACTAGCGTCGAGCTCCTACAATGAGCAGTTCTTC
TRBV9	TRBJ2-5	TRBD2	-	CASSVAGTGGQETQYF	TGTGCCAGCAGCGTAGCTGGGACGGGAGGGCAAGAGACCCAGTACTTC
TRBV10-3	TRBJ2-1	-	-	CAISEPQKDSYNEQFF	TGTGCCATCAGTGAGCCGCAGAAGGACAGCTACAATGAGCAGTTCTTC
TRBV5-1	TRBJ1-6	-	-	CASSLEGMPPLHF	TGCGCCAGCAGCTTGGAGGGAATGCCACCCCTCCACTTT
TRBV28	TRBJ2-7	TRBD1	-	CASSLLYLFGDRGVYEQYF	TGTGCCAGCAGTTTGCTCTACCTCTTCGGGGACAGGGGGGTCTACGAGCAGTACTTC
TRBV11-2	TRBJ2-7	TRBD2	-	CASSLLAGGQVLSYEQYF	TGTGCCAGCAGCTTACTAGCGGGAGGACAAGTCTTATCCTACGAGCAGTACTTC
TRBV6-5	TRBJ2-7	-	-	CASSGANPPYEQYF	TGTGCCAGCAGCGGAGCCAATCCACCCTACGAGCAGTACTTC
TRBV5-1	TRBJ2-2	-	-	CASSSQGSGELFF	TGCGCCAGCAGCTCACAGGGAAGCGGGGAGCTGTTTTTT
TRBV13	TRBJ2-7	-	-	CASSPALLSYEQYF	TGTGCCAGCAGCCCGGCACTCCTCTCCTACGAGCAGTACTTC
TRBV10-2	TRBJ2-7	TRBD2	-	CASSDWLAGGRGEQYF	TGCGCCAGCAGTGATTGGCTAGCGGGAGGCCGGGGCGAGCAGTACTTC
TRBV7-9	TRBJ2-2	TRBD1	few	CASSPRTGYTGELFF	TGTGCCAGCAGCCCGAGGACAGGCTACACCGGGGAGCTGTTTTTT
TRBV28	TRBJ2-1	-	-	CASSLRKGGYNEQFF	TGTGCCAGCAGTTTAAGGAAAGGGGGGTACAATGAGCAGTTCTTC
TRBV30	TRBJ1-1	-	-	CAWSRGGVNTEAFF	TGTGCCTGGAGTCGCGGTGGGGTGAACACTGAAGCTTTCTTT
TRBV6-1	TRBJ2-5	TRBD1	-	CASRGQYSETQYF	TGTGCCAGCAGGGGACAGTATTCAGAGACCCAGTACTTC
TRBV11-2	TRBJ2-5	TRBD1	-	CASSLVSGGRETQYF	TGTGCCAGCAGCTTAGTTTCAGGGGGCAGAGAGACCCAGTACTTC
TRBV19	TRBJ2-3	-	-	CASSIGDSLGGLDTQYF	TGTGCCAGTAGTATAGGAGACAGCCTCGGGGGTCTCGATACGCAGTATTTT
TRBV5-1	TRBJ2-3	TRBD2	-	CASSLRLAGSTDTQYF	TGCGCCAGCAGCTTGAGACTAGCGGGATCCACAGATACGCAGTATTTT
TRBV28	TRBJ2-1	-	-	CASSLVGYEQFF	TGTGCCAGCAGTTTGGTTGGGTATGAGCAGTTCTTC
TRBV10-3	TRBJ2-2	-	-	CAIRVPSLNTGELFF	TGTGCCATCAGAGTCCCTTCCCTGAACACCGGGGAGCTGTTTTTT
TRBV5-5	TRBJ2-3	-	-	CASSLAGGGGADTQYF	TGTGCCAGCAGCTTGGCCGGAGGGGGTGGCGCAGATACGCAGTATTTT
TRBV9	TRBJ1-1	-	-	CASSRGWDTEAFF	TGTGCCAGCAGCCGGGGGTGGGACACTGAAGCTTTCTTT
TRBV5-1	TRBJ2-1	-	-	CASSPGQTYRTYNEQFF	TGCGCCAGCAGCCCCGGACAGACCTATAGGACCTACAATGAGCAGTTCTTC
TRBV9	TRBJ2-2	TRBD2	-	CASSPRLAGSSTGELFF	TGTGCCAGCAGCCCAAGACTAGCGGGAAGCAGCACCGGGGAGCTGTTTTTT
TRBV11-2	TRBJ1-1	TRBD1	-	CASSVDRVDTEAFF	TGTGCCAGCAGCGTAGACAGGGTAGACACTGAAGCTTTCTTT
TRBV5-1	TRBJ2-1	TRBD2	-	CASSPVAGAVYNEQFF	TGCGCCAGCAGCCCAGTCGCGGGAGCCGTATACAATGAGCAGTTCTTC
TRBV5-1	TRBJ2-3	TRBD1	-	CASSRYRGLTDTQYF	TGCGCCAGCAGCCGTTACAGGGGGCTAACAGATACGCAGTATTTT
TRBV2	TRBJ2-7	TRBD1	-	CASSVSDRVTYEQYF	TGTGCCAGCAGTGTGTCGGACAGGGTGACCTACGAGCAGTACTTC
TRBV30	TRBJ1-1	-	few	CAWSEMGTEAFF	TGTGCCTGGAGTGAAATGGGCACTGAAGCTTTCTTT
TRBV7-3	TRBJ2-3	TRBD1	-	CASSLSRPGTGVNADTQYF	TGTGCCAGCAGCTTAAGCCGGCCGGGGACAGGGGTTAACGCAGATACGCAGTATTTT